These T cell receptor beta chains were read from a single sample in a study of spatial heterogeneity in lung cancer. Via MiXCR, TCRdb re-called the 5' RACE reads, giving one row per CDR3 protein. The table lists about 12,000 distinct CDR3 sequences, 3.5% to 4% of them singletons. Sequenced here: PBMCs, sampled at surgery. These receptors were obtained from a male donor with early-stage non-small cell lung cancer. CDR3s include the opening cysteine and the closing phenylalanine or tryptophan. Some rows mark clone size as missing; the rest say once, few, many or name a class of expanded clone.

clone size	V gene	J gene	CDR3 protein
-	TRBV20-1	TRBJ2-5	CSARDAGTSSATQYF
many	TRBV20-1	TRBJ1-2	CSARRGSISGGYTF
-	TRBV27	TRBJ2-5	CASSEEGDRGKETQYF
many	TRBV2	TRBJ2-3	CASSVWERADTQYF
-	TRBV18	TRBJ1-1	CASSPPGTSEAFF
many	TRBV4-2	TRBJ2-7	CASSRPGGDYEQYF
many	TRBV18	TRBJ2-7	CASSPLGQGYEQYF
many	TRBV19	TRBJ2-5	CASSMMLGQQETQYF
many	TRBV7-2	TRBJ2-3	CASSLQGGRDTQYF
many	TRBV27	TRBJ1-5	CASSLYGGAYSNQPQHF
many	TRBV7-2	TRBJ2-7	CASKPASGSGEQYF
many	TRBV7-2	TRBJ2-3	CAGSRGPSTDTQYF
many	TRBV12-3/TRBV12-4	TRBJ2-1	CASSFSGRTYNEQFF
-	TRBV6-1	TRBJ2-1	CATERDRLAGGNNEQFF
many	TRBV6-2/TRBV6-3	TRBJ2-1	CASNDRVLATYNEQFF
many	TRBV7-2	TRBJ1-3	CASSLEGNTIYF
few	TRBV12-3/TRBV12-4	TRBJ2-2	CASLPRDRSGELFF
many	TRBV7-9	TRBJ2-2	CASNPDLGTGELFF
many	TRBV2	TRBJ2-4	CASRRLSRLGENIQYF
many	TRBV29-1	TRBJ1-3	CSVETGTGFGNTIYF
medium-sized	TRBV10-1	TRBJ2-1	CASSDQRGKGSNEQFF
many	TRBV20-1	TRBJ1-2	CSARGKQISASGYYGYTF
many	TRBV28	TRBJ2-7	CASSLSTEQYF
many	TRBV24-1	TRBJ2-1	CATADGPEQFF
many	TRBV4-3	TRBJ1-6	CASSLGRDNSPLHF
many	TRBV7-9	TRBJ1-5	CASSPSGAGQPQHF